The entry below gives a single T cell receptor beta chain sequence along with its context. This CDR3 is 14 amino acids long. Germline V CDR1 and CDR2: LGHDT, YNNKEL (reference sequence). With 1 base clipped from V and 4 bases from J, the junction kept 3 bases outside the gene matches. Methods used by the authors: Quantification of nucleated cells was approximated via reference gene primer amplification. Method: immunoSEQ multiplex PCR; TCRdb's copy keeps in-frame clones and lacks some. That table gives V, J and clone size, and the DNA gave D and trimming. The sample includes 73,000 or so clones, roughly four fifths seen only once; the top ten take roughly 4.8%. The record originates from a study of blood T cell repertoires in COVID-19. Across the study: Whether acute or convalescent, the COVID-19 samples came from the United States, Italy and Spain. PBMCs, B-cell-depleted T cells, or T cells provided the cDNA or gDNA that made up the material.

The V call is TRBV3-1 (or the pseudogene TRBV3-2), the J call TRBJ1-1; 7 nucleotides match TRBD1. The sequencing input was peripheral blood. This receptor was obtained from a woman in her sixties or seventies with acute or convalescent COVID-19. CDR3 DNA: TGTGCCAGCAGCCAAGCCGCAGGGGGCACTGAAGCTTTCTTT. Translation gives CASSQAAGGTEAFF.